The entry below gives a single T cell receptor (beta chain) sequence along with its context. As yet, its antigen is unknown. This entry belongs to a study of cytomegalovirus exposure and HLA in healthy donors. Germline CDR1 is MNHEY and CDR2 is SVGAGI. The CDR3 runs 15 residues. With 0 bases clipped from V and 4 bases from J, the junction kept 2 bases outside the gene matches. TCRdb keeps only in-frame clones here, not all; method: immunoSEQ multiplex PCR. The sample contains under 200,000 clones, 75% to 90% of which appear only once. The study's findings and limits: The authors enumerated some 160 TCR beta chains as linked to cytomegalovirus. High specificity and sensitivity for cytomegalovirus status were reported for the classifier. First-cohort TCR clusters were later found to tend to co-occur in the 130 or so validation repertoires. For most TCR sequences rarity was the rule, although some public TCRs occurred in many donors.

Sequencing was carried out using PBMCs. The chain is built from TRBV6-5 and TRBJ1-2; the match to TRBD1 covers 10 bases. The receptor was derived from a woman aged 18-35 years in good health and CMV-seronegative. For the CDR3, the DNA is TGTGCCAGCAGTTACTCGGACAGGGGGGTCTATGGCTACACCTTC. Protein product: CASSYSDRGVYGYTF.